This TCR beta chain comes out of a study of shared clonotypes between healthy human individuals. The overall study: Each donor's CD8 memory used one plate, CD8 naive two, each CD4 subset three.

Method: immunoSEQ multiplex PCR; TCRdb's copy keeps in-frame clones and lacks some. The sample gives millions of clones, roughly 92% of which show up once; under 0.15% is in the top ten. The sample consisted of naive CD4+ T cells sorted from blood. The sample's subset: CD45RA+ positively selected. This TCR was sampled from a man aged 18 to 29 in good health.

The CDR3 bases are TGTGCCAGCAGCTTAGATAGTGGGCCATCTCTACCCCTCCACTTT. Protein sequence: CASSLDSGPSLPLHF. V is TRBV7-6 and J is TRBJ1-6; D is uncertain. V was cut by 1 base and J by 12 bases, with 16 bases left in between. Germline CDR1 is SGHVS and CDR2 is FNYEAQ. This CDR3 spans 15 amino acids.